This T cell receptor beta chain was retrieved from a study of blood T cell repertoires in COVID-19. Study context: The cDNA or gDNA used as material had been derived from T cells, B-cell-depleted T cells, or PBMCs.

This CDR3 is built from 16 residues. The V end was cut by 4 bases, the J end by 5 bases, with 19 bases between. Germline assignment: CDR1 SGHKS and CDR2 YYEKEE (reference sequence). In the source study's methods: Amplification of reference gene primers provided the estimated nucleated cell counts. The table came from immunoSEQ multiplex PCR; TCRdb's copy has only in-frame clones and leaves some out. That table gives V, J and clone size, and the DNA gave D and trimming. The table includes under 150,000 clones, 88% detected once. This sequence originates from a human donor in a cohort sampled during active COVID-19. This chain joins TRBV5-5 and TRBJ2-4, with D perhaps matching TRBD1 (6 bases). Input material: peripheral blood. This CDR3 reads CASSPGVQGFENIQYF. Here the CDR3 DNA reads TGTGCCAGCAGCCCCGGGGTCCAGGGGTTTGAAAACATTCAGTACTTC.